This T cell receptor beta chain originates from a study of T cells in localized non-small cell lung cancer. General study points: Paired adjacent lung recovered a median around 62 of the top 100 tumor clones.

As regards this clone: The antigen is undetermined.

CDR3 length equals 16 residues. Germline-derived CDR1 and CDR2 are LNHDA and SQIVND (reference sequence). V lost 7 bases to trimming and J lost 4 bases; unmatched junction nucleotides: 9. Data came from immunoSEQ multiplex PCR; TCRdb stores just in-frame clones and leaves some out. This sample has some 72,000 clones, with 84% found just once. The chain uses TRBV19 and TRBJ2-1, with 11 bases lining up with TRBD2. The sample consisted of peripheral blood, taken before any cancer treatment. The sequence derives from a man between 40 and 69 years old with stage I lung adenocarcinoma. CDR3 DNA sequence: TGTGCCAGTACCTCTCTAGCGGGAGGAGTTTACAATGAGCAGTTCTTC. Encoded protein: CASTSLAGGVYNEQFF.